These T cell receptor beta chains were read from a single sample in a study of regulatory T cells in long-lasting Graves disease. TCRdb independently ran MiXCR on the multiplex PCR reads; one entry per CDR3 protein. The data show fewer than 450,000 distinct CDR3 sequences, approximately 16% seen once. This same sample was also taken into another study, of T cells in Graves' hyperthyroidism and ophthalmopathy.

The specimen was peripheral blood mononuclear cells (PBMCs), collected at new diagnosis, from a patient treated with antithyroid drugs. All receptors derive from a woman aged 40 to 50 with Graves disease. Each CDR3 is given with its conserved first and last residue. D genes are given only for firm matches. Some rows have no size entry. The others give once, few or many, or a class for an expanded clone.

j_gene | abundance | d_gene | v_gene | CDR3nt | CDR3aa
TRBJ2-2 | many | NA | TRBV28 | TGTGCCAGCAGCGGGTGGTCCGGGAGTGGGACCGGGGAGCTGTTTTTT | CASSGWSGSGTGELFF
TRBJ2-2 | many | NA | TRBV10-3 | TGTGCCATCAGTGTACAACCGAACACCGGGGAGCTGTTTTTT | CAISVQPNTGELFF
TRBJ2-1 | many | TRBD2 | TRBV20-1 | TGCAGTGCACAGCGGGATTTCTGGAACAATGAGCAGTTCTTC | CSAQRDFWNNEQFF
TRBJ2-6 | few | NA | TRBV4-3 | TGCGCCAGCAGCCTCACTAGCTCTGGGGCCAACGTCCTGACTTTC | CASSLTSSGANVLTF
TRBJ1-1 | many | NA | TRBV11-3 | TGTGCCAGCAGCCCCCGGTTAGAGAACACTGAAGCTTTCTTT | CASSPRLENTEAFF
TRBJ1-1 | NA | NA | TRBV11-2 | TGTGCCAGCAGCTTAGGAAGGGCTCTCACGGTGGGCAGTCCTTTAAGTGAAGCTTTCTTT | CASSLGRALTVGSPLSEAFF
TRBJ1-2 | many | NA | TRBV20-1 | TGCAGTGCTAGAGGGACAGACTTCTATGGCTACACCTTC | CSARGTDFYGYTF
TRBJ2-7 | many | TRBD2 | TRBV27 | TGTGCCAGCAGACAGTTTTGGGGACTAGCGGGGACCTACGAGCAGTACTTC | CASRQFWGLAGTYEQYF
TRBJ2-3 | many | NA | TRBV5-1 | TGCGCCAGCAGCTTGGCGGGAAGTTCAGATACGCAGTATTTT | CASSLAGSSDTQYF
TRBJ2-7 | few | NA | TRBV20-1 | TGCAGTGCTAGAGGAGCTAGCGAGATTAACCCCCCCTACGAGCAGTACTTC | CSARGASEINPPYEQYF
TRBJ1-2 | many | NA | TRBV6-2/TRBV6-3 | TGTGCCAGCAGACCTGACAGCTTGAAGGGCTACACCTTC | CASRPDSLKGYTF
TRBJ2-1 | many | TRBD2 | TRBV2 | TGTGCCAGCAGTCTCCCGGGGGGACTAGGGGACAATGAGCAGTTCTTC | CASSLPGGLGDNEQFF
TRBJ2-7 | many | NA | TRBV2 | TGTGCCAGCAGTGAAGCGTGGTACGAGCAGTACTTC | CASSEAWYEQYF
TRBJ2-5 | NA | TRBD2 | TRBV10-3 | TGTGCCATCAGTGGGAACCCGGGGGGGCAAGAGACCCAGTACTTC | CAISGNPGGQETQYF
TRBJ2-1 | many | TRBD1 | TRBV7-9 | TGTGCCAGCAGCCGAACAGGGGTGGAGTACAATGAGCAGTTCTTC | CASSRTGVEYNEQFF
TRBJ2-3 | NA | NA | TRBV7-9 | TGTGCCAGCAGCTTAGGGTCAGAGGTTTTCACAGATACGCAGTATTTT | CASSLGSEVFTDTQYF
TRBJ1-6 | NA | TRBD1 | TRBV7-6 | TGTGCCAGCAGCCGAGACAGGGTCCTCTCACCCCTCCACTTT | CASSRDRVLSPLHF
TRBJ2-7 | many | NA | TRBV11-2 | TGTGCCAGCAGTTTAACTAAGGCAAGCACCTCAAGGTCCTACGAGCAGTACTTC | CASSLTKASTSRSYEQYF
TRBJ1-3 | many | NA | TRBV11-2 | TGTGCCAGCAGCGCTCTCGAAGGGGTACTGAGCTCTGGAAACACCATATATTTT | CASSALEGVLSSGNTIYF
TRBJ2-3 | many | TRBD2 | TRBV27 | TGTGCCAGCAGTTCTACTAGCGGAATCAACACAGATACGCAGTATTTT | CASSSTSGINTDTQYF
TRBJ2-7 | many | NA | TRBV12-3/TRBV12-4 | TGTGCCAGCACCCTCAGGGGACTTCACTACGAGCAGTACTTC | CASTLRGLHYEQYF
TRBJ2-7 | few | NA | TRBV5-1 | TGCGCCAGCAGTATAGCGGAGAGTCTAGAGCAGTACTTC | CASSIAESLEQYF
TRBJ2-2 | few | NA | TRBV28 | TGTGCCAGCAGTCCCTTACGGGGCCTCAACACCGGGGAGCTGTTTTTT | CASSPLRGLNTGELFF
TRBJ1-4 | many | TRBD1 | TRBV28 | TGTGCCAGCAGTTTAATGGACAGGGGCCTCGGGGAGGTTTTT | CASSLMDRGLGEVF
TRBJ2-7 | NA | NA | TRBV11-2 | TGTGCCAGCAGCAGGGGGGCCGAGCAGTACTTC | CASSRGAEQYF
TRBJ2-7 | NA | TRBD2 | TRBV4-1 | TGCGCCAGCAGCCTAAGACTAGCGGGAGCGGGGGTCGAGCAGTACTTC | CASSLRLAGAGVEQYF
TRBJ1-2 | many | NA | TRBV11-3 | TGTGCCAGCAGCCTAAGGGGGGGTCCCCTCTATGGCTACACCTTC | CASSLRGGPLYGYTF
TRBJ2-6 | many | NA | TRBV6-5 | TGTGCCAGCAGTTTTACGGAGCAGAAAGGCAACGTCCTGACTTTC | CASSFTEQKGNVLTF
TRBJ1-6 | NA | NA | TRBV5-6 | TGTGCCAGCAGCTTGGGACCCTGGACCCTGGAAGCCCCGGGGACCTCTTCACCCCTCCACTTT | CASSLGPWTLEAPGTSSPLHF
TRBJ2-1 | many | NA | TRBV28 | TGTGCCAGCAGCCTCGGCGACCTGGGGGGTCCCTCGAGCTCCTACAATGAGCAGTTCTTC | CASSLGDLGGPSSSYNEQFF
TRBJ2-3 | many | TRBD2 | TRBV7-8 | TGTGCCAGCAGCCCGGGAAGGGTGTTAAAGCGGGGAAGCACAGATACGCAGTATTTT | CASSPGRVLKRGSTDTQYF
TRBJ1-1 | many | NA | TRBV18 | TGTGCCAGCTCACGAGAGGGGCGCCCGGACGAAGCTTTCTTT | CASSREGRPDEAFF
TRBJ2-6 | NA | NA | TRBV20-1 | TGCAGTGCGGCACTCGGGGCCAACGTCCTGACTTTC | CSAALGANVLTF
TRBJ1-1 | many | NA | TRBV28 | TGTGCCAGCAGTTACAGAAACACTGAAGCTTTCTTT | CASSYRNTEAFF
TRBJ1-5 | many | NA | TRBV12-3/TRBV12-4 | TGTGCCAGCAGTTTTTTTGGCAGGGAGTATCAGCCCCAGCATTTT | CASSFFGREYQPQHF
TRBJ2-2 | NA | TRBD1 | TRBV27 | TGTGCCAGCAGTTTGGGACAGTGGAACACCGGGGAGCTGTTTTTT | CASSLGQWNTGELFF
TRBJ2-7 | many | TRBD1 | TRBV12-3/TRBV12-4 | TGTGCCAGCAGGGGGGGGGGACAGGGTAACGAGCAGTACTTC | CASRGGGQGNEQYF
TRBJ2-7 | medium-sized | NA | TRBV20-1 | TGCAGTGCTAGAGGGGGCGATTACGAGCAGTACTTC | CSARGGDYEQYF
TRBJ1-5 | NA | NA | TRBV6-2/TRBV6-3 | TGTGCCAGCAGTTATAGGGGGAGGGGGCCCCAGCATTTT | CASSYRGRGPQHF
TRBJ1-1 | NA | NA | TRBV4-3 | TGCGCCAGCAGCCAGGGGGCCGTGGGCACTGAAGCTTTCTTT | CASSQGAVGTEAFF
TRBJ2-2 | many | NA | TRBV12-3/TRBV12-4 | TGTGCCAGCAGTACCGGGACCTACACCGGGGAGCTGTTTTTT | CASSTGTYTGELFF
TRBJ2-3 | many | NA | TRBV3-1 | TGTGCCAGCAGCCAAGAAGGTCCAGATACGCAGTATTTT | CASSQEGPDTQYF
TRBJ2-7 | NA | TRBD2 | TRBV4-2 | TGTGCCAGCAGCCAAGGGACTAGCGGGACGTACGAGCAGTACTTC | CASSQGTSGTYEQYF
TRBJ2-1 | few | NA | TRBV13 | TGTGCCAGCAGGGGTGATGGGGCTAGCGCTAAGAACAATGAGCAGTTCTTC | CASRGDGASAKNNEQFF